This T cell receptor (beta chain) originates from a study of T cell clones after liver transplantation. Across the study: A pre-transplant mixed lymphocyte reaction with TCRbeta sequencing defined graft-donor-reactive clones followed in post-transplant blood. Third-party-reactive TCRbeta sequences from pre-transplant mixed lymphocyte reactions served as antigen-independent comparators. At least one year of complete immunosuppression withdrawal without enzymes over twice normal defined tolerance. Study findings and constraints: Graft donor-reactive T cells may have migrated into the graft rather than being deleted.

The CDR3 has 16 residues. Germline V gene data show CDR1 as KGHSH and CDR2 as LQKENI. V was trimmed by 5 bases and J by 0 bases, leaving 14 bases between them. TCRdb's table, derived via immunoSEQ multiplex PCR, lists solely in-frame clones and lacks some. Of about 75,000 clones in the sample, roughly 80% are singletons; the top ten hold 2% to 2.5%. Concerning this clone: What it binds is not known.

The specimen comprised CD4+ T cells from blood, sampled 48 to 50 months after liver transplant. This receptor was taken from a human patient who received a liver transplant. Some T cells may trace back to the graft donor. The V call is TRBV18, the J call TRBJ2-4; the D gene is possibly TRBD1 (5 bases). In DNA, the CDR3 is TGTGCCAGCTCAGCCGCCAGGGTGGGAGCCAAAAACATTCAGTACTTC. Translating it yields CASSAARVGAKNIQYF.